These T cell receptor beta chains were read from a single sample in a study of blood T cell repertoires in COVID-19. Libraries were prepared by immunoSEQ multiplex PCR; TCRdb keeps only in-frame clonotypes and omits some of them. The data contain roughly 100,000 clones, about nine tenths of them singletons. The sequenced sample was peripheral blood. The origin of the receptors is a woman in her 70s with acute or convalescent COVID-19. Each CDR3 is given with its conserved first and last residue. The D gene is left open where the match is weak. Some rows have no size entry. The others give once, few or many, or a class for an expanded clone.

v_call	d_call	j_call	clone_size	cdr3_aa	cdr3_nt
TRBV3-1/TRBV3-2	-	TRBJ2-1	-	CASSPPATSNEQFF	TGTGCCAGCAGCCCTCCCGCGACTAGCAATGAGCAGTTCTTC
TRBV7-9	TRBD1	TRBJ2-2	-	CATGQANTGELFF	TGTGCCACCGGACAGGCGAACACCGGGGAGCTGTTTTTT
TRBV2	-	TRBJ1-4	-	CASSYRTEKLFF	TGTGCCAGCAGTTACAGGACCGAAAAACTGTTTTTT
TRBV30	-	TRBJ2-5	-	CAWSVGGALETQYF	TGTGCCTGGTCGGTCGGAGGGGCACTAGAGACCCAGTACTTC
TRBV5-5	TRBD2	TRBJ2-1	-	CASSSLAGVVNEQFF	TGTGCCAGCAGCTCCCTAGCGGGAGTTGTCAATGAGCAGTTCTTC
TRBV3-1/TRBV3-2	-	TRBJ1-4	-	CASSQASFNEKLFF	TGTGCCAGCAGCCAAGCCAGTTTTAATGAAAAACTGTTTTTT
TRBV29-1	-	TRBJ2-1	-	CSVLLVSEQFF	TGCAGCGTCCTACTAGTTAGTGAGCAGTTCTTC
TRBV28	TRBD2	TRBJ2-5	once	CASSLPAGGRTQYF	TGTGCCAGCAGTTTGCCAGCGGGAGGCCGGACCCAGTACTTC
TRBV6-4	-	TRBJ1-2	-	CASSDSTLGGYTF	TGTGCCAGCAGTGACTCGACCTTGGGCGGCTACACCTTC
TRBV28	-	TRBJ1-1	-	CASSRRPSTLPMNTEAFF	TGTGCCAGCAGTAGGCGGCCCAGTACCCTGCCTATGAACACTGAAGCTTTCTTT
TRBV12-3/TRBV12-4	-	TRBJ2-7	-	CASRGGSEEQYF	TGTGCCAGCAGGGGGGGATCAGAAGAGCAGTACTTC
TRBV12-3/TRBV12-4	-	TRBJ1-1	once	CASSWTDNTEAFF	TGTGCCAGCAGCTGGACAGACAACACTGAAGCTTTCTTT
TRBV19	TRBD1	TRBJ1-1	once	CASRLQGHLNTEAFF	TGTGCCAGCAGACTACAGGGGCATTTGAACACTGAAGCTTTCTTT
TRBV6-5	-	TRBJ2-5	-	CASSHRQFETQYF	TGTGCCAGCAGTCACAGACAGTTCGAGACCCAGTACTTC
TRBV4-1	-	TRBJ1-3	-	CASSQVTRTISGNTIYF	TGCGCCAGCAGCCAAGTTACACGGACTATCTCTGGAAACACCATATATTTT
TRBV5-5	TRBD1	TRBJ1-4	-	CASSIGTGVPNEKLFF	TGTGCCAGCAGCATCGGGACAGGGGTGCCTAATGAAAAACTGTTTTTT
TRBV11-2	-	TRBJ1-6	once	CASSTGLNSPLHF	TGTGCCAGCAGCACGGGACTTAATTCACCCCTCCACTTT
TRBV6-6	TRBD2	TRBJ2-2	-	CAIRTSGRTGELFF	TGTGCCATAAGGACTAGCGGGAGAACCGGGGAGCTGTTTTTT
TRBV15	-	TRBJ2-7	-	CATSRGGLGGTYEQYF	TGTGCCACCAGCAGAGGAGGACTGGGCGGGACCTACGAGCAGTACTTC
TRBV28	-	TRBJ1-1	-	CASSLEGPVNTEAFF	TGTGCCAGCAGTTTGGAGGGCCCAGTGAACACTGAAGCTTTCTTT
TRBV28	-	TRBJ2-3	once	CASSRSQGITDTQYF	TGTGCCAGCAGCCGATCACAGGGAATCACAGATACGCAGTATTTT
TRBV6-5	TRBD2	TRBJ2-7	-	CASSRGAGETYEQYF	TGTGCCAGCAGTAGAGGAGCGGGGGAAACCTACGAGCAGTACTTC
TRBV10-2	TRBD1	TRBJ1-2	-	CASSTGDGYGYTF	TGCGCCAGCAGCACAGGGGATGGCTATGGCTACACCTTC
TRBV10-1	-	TRBJ2-5	-	CASSALREQETQYF	TGCGCCAGCAGTGCGCTCCGAGAACAAGAGACCCAGTACTTC
TRBV11-2	-	TRBJ2-2	-	CASSFFAGNTGELFF	TGTGCCAGCAGCTTCTTCGCAGGGAACACCGGGGAGCTGTTTTTT
TRBV6-1	-	TRBJ1-1	-	CASSDTGYEKAFF	TGTGCCAGCAGTGATACAGGGTACGAGAAAGCTTTCTTT
TRBV19	-	TRBJ1-2	-	CASSMNFGQGSYGYTF	TGTGCCAGTAGTATGAACTTTGGCCAGGGGAGCTATGGCTACACCTTC
TRBV13	-	TRBJ2-5	once	CASSLGALGSPKTQYF	TGTGCCAGCAGCTTAGGGGCGTTGGGGAGTCCGAAGACCCAGTACTTC
TRBV18	-	TRBJ2-1	once	CASSPLVAGLYNEQFF	TGTGCCAGCTCACCACTGGTGGCAGGACTATACAATGAGCAGTTCTTC
TRBV3-1/TRBV3-2	-	TRBJ1-1	-	CASSGRTVNTEAFF	TGTGCCAGCAGCGGCCGGACAGTGAACACTGAAGCTTTCTTT
TRBV30	TRBD1	TRBJ2-5	-	CAWSVYLGTEQETQYF	TGTGCCTGGAGTGTATATTTGGGGACAGAGCAAGAGACCCAGTACTTC
TRBV28	-	TRBJ1-5	-	CASFKQGNQPQHF	TGTGCCAGCTTTAAACAGGGTAATCAGCCCCAGCATTTT
TRBV5-1	-	TRBJ1-1	-	CASSLVTGRGTEAFF	TGCGCCAGCAGCTTGGTGACTGGCCGGGGTACTGAAGCTTTCTTT
TRBV28	TRBD1	TRBJ2-2	-	CASSEGGAGTGELFF	TGTGCCAGCAGTGAAGGGGGCGCGGGCACCGGGGAGCTGTTTTTT
TRBV5-1	-	TRBJ2-3	once	CASSLAGQGREDTQYF	TGCGCCAGCAGCTTGGCCGGGCAGGGTAGGGAAGATACGCAGTATTTT
TRBV7-2	-	TRBJ1-5	-	CASSAVTPIAGQPQHF	TGTGCCAGCAGCGCCGTGACACCTATCGCGGGACAGCCCCAGCATTTT
TRBV7-2	-	TRBJ1-1	-	CASSRQTGMNTEAFF	TGTGCCAGCAGCCGTCAGACGGGGATGAACACTGAAGCTTTCTTT
TRBV27	TRBD1	TRBJ1-5	-	CATRTGGQPQHF	TGTGCCACTAGGACAGGGGGACAGCCCCAGCATTTT
TRBV5-1	-	TRBJ1-2	-	CASSLFPPQSGEGGYTF	TGCGCCAGCAGCCTCTTTCCCCCGCAGTCGGGAGAAGGAGGCTACACCTTC
TRBV23-1	TRBD1	TRBJ1-2	-	CAPRDRRNGYTF	TGCGCCCCCCGGGACAGGCGGAATGGCTACACCTTC
TRBV7-8	TRBD2	TRBJ2-3	-	CASSPIAGGRDTQYF	TGTGCCAGCAGCCCCATAGCGGGGGGGCGAGATACGCAGTATTTT